Presented here are 27 T cell receptor beta chains from one specimen sequenced in a study of blood T cell repertoires in COVID-19. The protocol was immunoSEQ multiplex PCR, while the TCRdb copy is restricted to in-frame clones and leaves out a portion. Here the sample spans about 100,000 clones, about 85% being singletons. The sample taken for sequencing was peripheral blood. The receptors shown here come from a human donor in a cohort sampled during active COVID-19.

V and J are TRBV28 and TRBJ2-7; 11 bases align to TRBD2. This CDR3 contains 15 residues. Looked up from germline, CDR1 is MDHEN and CDR2 is SYDVKM. The V gene end was trimmed by 6 bases and the J gene end by 0 bases; junction bases not matched to a gene: 4. The CDR3 loop reads CASRPGTSGSYEQYF. The CDR3 DNA reads TGTGCCAGCAGACCGGGGACTAGCGGCTCCTACGAGCAGTACTTC.

This clone was found once. This sequence joins TRBV7-9 and TRBJ1-2; possible D gene TRBD1, 5 bases. Per the germline V gene, CDR1 is SEHNR and CDR2 is FQNEAQ (reference sequence). With 5 bases removed from V and 5 bases from J, the gap between germline ends came to 15 bases. CDR3 length: 14 amino acids. The CDR3 spells CASSRTDGGYGYTF. CDR3 DNA: TGTGCCAGCAGCCGGACGGACGGGGGGTATGGCTACACCTTC.

This sequence joins TRBV2 and TRBJ2-3; D is undetermined. Germline-derived CDR1 and CDR2 are SNHLY and FYNNEI. V lost 6 bases to trimming and J lost 5 bases, with 15 bases between them. The CDR3 has 14 amino acids. CDR3 amino acids: CASSDLTLEDTQYF. CDR3 DNA: TGTGCCAGCAGCGACCTCACCCTAGAAGATACGCAGTATTTT. The entire variable domain, with the rest obtained from reference TRBV2 and TRBJ2-3, is as follows: EPEVTQTPSHQVTQMGQEVILRCVPISNHLYFYWYRQILGQKVEFLVSFYNNEISEKSEIFDDQFSVERPDGSNFTLKIRSTKLEDSAMYFCASSDLTLEDTQYFGPGTRLTVL.

The chain couples TRBV21-1 to TRBJ2-1; the D call in the table, TRBD2, was not verified against the DNA. TRBV21-1 is a listed pseudogene. This CDR3 spans 17 amino acids. The CDR3 region has the DNA TGTGCCAGCAGCAAATCCGGGGGGCACAGCCTTAACAATGAGCAGTTCTTC. This translates into CASSKSGGHSLNNEQFF.

The J gene is TRBJ2-3, the V gene TRBV28; maybe TRBD2 (5 bases). The CDR3 has 18 amino acids. Trimming left V 4 bases short and J 0 bases short, with 20 bases between. The germline V gene encodes CDR1 MDHEN and CDR2 SYDVKM. CDR3 DNA sequence: TGTGCCAGCAGTTGGGTCCTAGCCCCAGGCTCCAGCACAGATACGCAGTATTTT. Translation: CASSWVLAPGSSTDTQYF. The full variable domain, rest sourced from reference TRBV28 and TRBJ2-3, is DVKVTQSSRYLVKRTGEKVFLECVQDMDHENMFWYRQDPGLGLRLIYFSYDVKMKEKGDIPEGYSVSREKKERFSLILESASTNQTSMYLCASSWVLAPGSSTDTQYFGPGTRLTVL.

The chain has TRBV25-1 and TRBJ2-1, with D perhaps TRBD1 (5 bases). This CDR3 region has 12 residues. CDR1 MGHDK and CDR2 SYGVNS come from the germline V gene. V was clipped by 0 bases and J by 10 bases, with 7 bases between them. The CDR3 reads CASSEYRTEQFF. The CDR3 DNA reads TGTGCCAGCAGTGAATATCGGACAGAGCAGTTCTTC.

The chain combines TRBV7-8 with TRBJ1-5; tentative D call: TRBD1 (5 bases). The CDR3 covers 14 residues. Between the trimmed V and J ends, which lost 5 bases and 5 bases, there was a span of 13 bases. Germline V lookup: CDR1 SGHVS, CDR2 FQNEAQ. Here the CDR3 DNA reads TGTGCCAGCAGCCCGCTTCAGGGTGATCAGCCCCAGCATTTT. This translates into CASSPLQGDQPQHF.

This chain joins TRBV5-1 and TRBJ2-1, with D possibly matching TRBD2 (5 bases). Looked up from germline, CDR1 is SGHRS and CDR2 is YFSETQ. The CDR3 contains 14 residues. The V and J ends lost 2 bases and 6 bases respectively, with 12 bases between them. The CDR3 DNA is TGCGCCAGCAGCTTAAGGGAGATCGGCAATGAGCAGTTCTTC. Translated, it gives CASSLREIGNEQFF.

V and J are TRBV28 and TRBJ2-1; the D gene is possibly TRBD2 (6 bases). Per germline, CDR1 MDHEN and CDR2 SYDVKM. The CDR3 totals 13 residues. V dropped 6 bases and J dropped 2 bases, with 8 bases sitting between them. The CDR3 sequence: CASSSGAYNEQFF. The CDR3 bases are TGTGCCAGCAGCTCGGGGGCCTACAATGAGCAGTTCTTC.

In nucleotides, the CDR3 is TGTGCCAGCTCACCTCGACTAGCAGGTACCGGGGAGCTGTTTTTT. It translates to CASSPRLAGTGELFF. The chain carries TRBV18 and TRBJ2-2, with 7 bases aligning to TRBD2. CDR1 and CDR2 (germline): KGHSH, LQKENI. V lost 3 bases, J lost 5 bases, and 6 bases stayed unmatched. This CDR3 region has 15 residues.

The J gene is TRBJ2-3, the V gene TRBV10-3; no definite D call. Germline V gene data show CDR1 as ENHRY and CDR2 as SYGVKD. Trimming removed 4 bases at V and 2 bases at J, with 13 bases between. This CDR3 has 15 residues. The CDR3 sequence: CAISGRHAFTDTQYF. For the CDR3, the DNA is TGTGCCATCAGTGGTCGACACGCCTTCACAGATACGCAGTATTTT.

The gene calls are TRBV6-6 and TRBJ2-1; D is uncertain. V was cut by 4 bases and J by 8 bases, with 12 bases left in between. Germline CDR1 reads MNHNY; CDR2 reads SVGAGI (reference sequence). This CDR3 spans 13 amino acids. CDR3 sequence reads: CASSSGLKDEQFF. The CDR3 DNA follows: TGTGCCAGCAGTTCGGGTCTCAAGGATGAGCAGTTCTTC.

The CDR3, as DNA: TGTGCCAGCCTCCTCAGGGGAGGCAATCAGCCCCAGCATTTT. Translating it yields CASLLRGGNQPQHF. The chain recombines TRBV6-5 with TRBJ1-5; a weak D match, TRBD1 (6 bases). Trimming took 8 bases from V and 2 from J, leaving 13 bases between them. The germline V gene encodes CDR1 MNHEY and CDR2 SVGAGI. CDR3 length: 14 amino acids.

Remarks on this clone: Other DNA variants within this sample encode the same CDR3. This chain links TRBV12-3 or TRBV12-4 with TRBJ1-5; D not resolved. Trimming left V 0 bases short and J 5 bases short, with 5 bases between. The CDR3 spans 13 residues. The CDR3 sequence: CASSLAGDQPQHF. CDR3 DNA: TGTGCCAGCAGTTTAGCCGGGGATCAGCCCCAGCATTTT.

The V call is TRBV9, the J call TRBJ1-2; 7 bases agree with TRBD1. The CDR3 is 18 amino acids. V gave up 2 bases and J gave up 4 bases; unmatched junction bases: 17. Germline V gene lookup returns CDR1 SGDLS and CDR2 YYNGEE. Here the CDR3 DNA reads TGTGCCAGCAGCGTCTACCACTACCAGGGGGTTGGGGGCTATGGCTACACCTTC. Translation: CASSVYHYQGVGGYGYTF.

The chain has TRBV18 and TRBJ2-7, with D hard to call. CDR1 and CDR2 from the germline V gene are KGHSH and LQKENI. The CDR3 spans 11 residues. The V end lost 4 bases, the J end lost 6 bases, and 7 bases lay between the germline ends. The DNA of the CDR3 is TGTGCCAGCTCACGGAGAGCCGAGCAGTACTTC. Amino acids: CASSRRAEQYF.

The chain carries TRBV3-1 (or the pseudogene TRBV3-2) and TRBJ2-3; TRBD2 is a possible D gene (5 bases). V lost 1 base and J lost 5, with 13 bases in between. The CDR3 extends over 15 amino acids. The V gene's germline CDR1 is LGHDT and CDR2 YNNKEL (reference sequence). The DNA of the CDR3 is TGTGCCAGCAGCCAAGCTACGGGAATTGGAGATACGCAGTATTTT. Translating it yields CASSQATGIGDTQYF.

CDR3 residues: CATSYRDTGELFF. CDR3 bases: TGTGCCACTTCGTACAGGGACACCGGGGAGCTGTTTTTT. J is TRBJ2-2 and V is TRBV6-5; D is perhaps TRBD1 (6 bases). V was cut by 10 bases and J by 3 bases, with 12 bases left in between. The germline CDR1 and CDR2 sequences are MNHEY and SVGAGI. This CDR3 comprises 13 residues.

The CDR3 region is CASSRSGTRTDTQYF. CDR3 DNA sequence: TGTGCCAGTAGTCGGTCCGGGACACGCACAGATACGCAGTATTTT. This rearrangement joins TRBV19 to TRBJ2-3, with D perhaps TRBD1 (6 bases). V lost 5 bases and J lost 1, with 13 bases in between. The germline CDR1 and CDR2 sequences are LNHDA and SQIVND (reference sequence). The CDR3 totals 15 residues.

The chain couples TRBV30 to TRBJ2-5; D gene uncertain. V was clipped by 0 bases and J by 4 bases, with 6 bases between them. From germline, CDR1 is GTSNPN and CDR2 SVGIG (reference sequence). The CDR3 consists of 12 residues. The CDR3, as DNA: TGTGCCTGGAGTGTTGGGCGAGAGACCCAGTACTTC. This codes for CAWSVGRETQYF.

The V call is TRBV10-3, the J call TRBJ2-4; 11 bases line up with TRBD2. Germline CDR1 is ENHRY and CDR2 is SYGVKD. This CDR3 has 14 amino acids. V shed 3 bases, J shed 8 bases, and the junction held 3 bases outside the gene matches. Written as DNA, the CDR3 is TGTGCCATCAGTGACACTAGCGGGAGTCACATTCAGTACTTC. The encoded protein is CAISDTSGSHIQYF.

The CDR3 coding sequence is TGTGCCAGCAGTTTAAAAGCGGGGCTGGGACAGGGCGGAATGGATACGCAGTATTTT. Its protein is CASSLKAGLGQGGMDTQYF. The V call is TRBV28, the J call TRBJ2-3, with TRBD1 identical over 9 bases. V dropped 2 bases and J dropped 6; count of bases not matched to a gene: 18. CDR3 length: 19 amino acids. Germline loops: CDR1 MDHEN, CDR2 SYDVKM.

The gene calls are TRBV7-6 and TRBJ2-1, with 7 nucleotides matching TRBD1. This CDR3 spans 16 amino acids. The germline CDR1 and CDR2 sequences are SGHVS and FNYEAQ. The V and J ends lost 1 base and 3 bases, in that order; junction bases with no gene match: 6. This chain's CDR3 is CASSLEGAALYNEQFF. CDR3 nucleotides: TGTGCCAGCAGCTTAGAGGGGGCCGCCCTCTACAATGAGCAGTTCTTC. The complete variable domain, with remaining parts taken from reference TRBV7-6 and TRBJ2-1, reads GAGVSQSPRYKVTKRGQDVALRCDPISGHVSLYWYRQALGQGPEFLTYFNYEAQQDKSGLPNDRFSAERPEGSISTLTIQRTEQRDSAMYRCASSLEGAALYNEQFFGPGTRLTVL.

The chain links TRBV2 to TRBJ1-1; a weak D match, TRBD1 (5 bases). The V end lost 1 base, the J end lost 7 bases, and 13 bases lay between the germline ends. Per germline, CDR1 SNHLY and CDR2 FYNNEI. The CDR3 spans 14 residues. CDR3 DNA: TGTGCCAGCAGTGAAGAATGGGGGGGGAATGAAGCTTTCTTT. The encoded protein is CASSEEWGGNEAFF.

The chain employs TRBV23-1 and TRBJ1-5, with D maybe TRBD1 (6 bases). TRBV23-1 is placed among ORFs of uncertain function. V lost 4 bases and J 0 bases, leaving 22 bases between the germline ends. The CDR3 consists of 19 residues. CDR3 in amino acids: CASSLRSKGGPYSNQPQHF. The CDR3 DNA reads as TGCGCCAGCAGTCTAAGGTCCAAAGGGGGACCCTATAGCAATCAGCCCCAGCATTTT.

J is TRBJ2-1 and V is TRBV7-9, with D unclear. Germline CDR1 SEHNR, CDR2 FQNEAQ (reference sequence). The V end was cut by 5 bases, the J end by 7 bases, with 3 bases between. This CDR3 has 10 residues. The DNA of the CDR3 is TGTGCCAGCAGCCAGAATGAGCAGTTCTTC. This gives the protein CASSQNEQFF.

This chain uses TRBV24-1 with TRBJ2-3, with D hard to call. Trimming removed 4 bases from V and 11 bases from J, with 12 bases in between. Germline V gene lookup returns CDR1 KGHDR and CDR2 SFDVKD. This CDR3 spans 12 amino acids. CDR3 region: CATSEGQQRQYF. CDR3 nucleotides: TGTGCCACCAGTGAGGGCCAGCAACGGCAGTATTTT.